Listed below are T cell receptor beta chains from one sample, sequenced in a study of blood T cell repertoires in COVID-19. Libraries were prepared by immunoSEQ multiplex PCR; TCRdb keeps only in-frame clonotypes and omits some of them. The repertoire has more than 450,000 clones, around 87% of them found once; the top ten carry 0.7%. The sample was PBMCs or T cells enriched from blood (not recorded which). The origin of the receptors is a woman aged 18-29 years who had recovered from COVID-19. Both conserved end residues are part of each CDR3. Each record gives: clone size, J gene, D gene, V gene, CDR3 DNA, CDR3 protein. The D gene is left open where the match is weak. The size entry is marked missing in some rows and otherwise reads once, few, many or a size class.

-,TRBJ2-1,TRBD2,TRBV13,TGTGCCAGCAGCTGGATAGCGGGGGGGCCGGATGAGCAGTTCTTC,CASSWIAGGPDEQFF
-,TRBJ2-7,-,TRBV19,TGTGCCAGTAGTTCTGAGTCCGCCTACGAGCAGTACTTC,CASSSESAYEQYF
-,TRBJ2-3,-,TRBV19,TGTGCCAGTAGTATTAGCGGCCCAGATACGCAGTATTTT,CASSISGPDTQYF
-,TRBJ1-3,TRBD1,TRBV19,TGTGCCACTCAGGGACAGCCTGGAAACACCATATACTTT,CATQGQPGNTIYF
-,TRBJ2-5,-,TRBV18,TGTGCCAGCTCACCATATTCAGGGATGGAGACCCAGTACTTC,CASSPYSGMETQYF
-,TRBJ1-2,TRBD1,TRBV7-6,TGTGCCAGCAGCTTGGGGGGCAGGGGGAAGAACTATGGCTACACCTTC,CASSLGGRGKNYGYTF
-,TRBJ2-7,TRBD1,TRBV2,TGTGCCAGCAGTAACGCCGGGACAGGGTCGGGGGAGCAGTACTTC,CASSNAGTGSGEQYF
-,TRBJ1-3,-,TRBV2,TGTGCCAGCATAATAGGACAGCAATCGGGAAACACCATATATTTT,CASIIGQQSGNTIYF
once,TRBJ2-1,TRBD2,TRBV5-1,TGCGCCAGCAGCTTGGTCCAGCGGGGGGGAAGCAATGAGCAGTTCTTC,CASSLVQRGGSNEQFF
-,TRBJ1-4,-,TRBV3-1/TRBV3-2,TGTGCCAGCAGCCAAGACCCGGGACTAAATGAAAAACTGTTTTTT,CASSQDPGLNEKLFF
-,TRBJ1-6,TRBD1,TRBV2,TGTGCCAGCGCGACCCTAGACAGGGGTACACCCCTCCACTTT,CASATLDRGTPLHF
-,TRBJ1-2,-,TRBV30,TGTGCCTGGAGTGAACAGGGAAGGGACACCTTC,CAWSEQGRDTF
-,TRBJ2-2,-,TRBV15,TGTGCCACCTCCACCCCCGAGGACGGGGAGCTGTTTTTT,CATSTPEDGELFF
-,TRBJ2-1,-,TRBV7-9,TGTGCCAGCAGCCCAAAGTTTAACAGTGAGCAGTTCTTC,CASSPKFNSEQFF
-,TRBJ1-1,TRBD1,TRBV12-3/TRBV12-4,TGTGCCAGCAGTTCCGGACAGGCTGAAGCTTTCTTT,CASSSGQAEAFF
-,TRBJ2-3,-,TRBV10-3,TGTGCCAGTTCTGAGGTCCCAGATACGCAGTATTTT,CASSEVPDTQYF
-,TRBJ1-1,-,TRBV21-1,TGTGCCAGCAACCAGTGGGAGACTGAAGCTTTCTTT,CASNQWETEAFF
-,TRBJ2-7,TRBD2,TRBV7-9,TGTGCCAGCAGCTTAGGGGGAGGGAGCGACGAGCAGTACTTC,CASSLGGGSDEQYF
-,TRBJ2-5,-,TRBV7-7,TGTGCTAGCAGCGCCAGACAGTTGGAGACCCAGTACTTC,CASSARQLETQYF
-,TRBJ2-7,-,TRBV12-3/TRBV12-4,TGTGCCAGCACGAGAGGGCCTGCCTACGAGCAGTACTTC,CASTRGPAYEQYF
-,TRBJ2-7,-,TRBV11-2,TGTGCCAGCAGAAGGATCGGAGGGCCCTACGAGCAGTACTTC,CASRRIGGPYEQYF
once,TRBJ2-7,-,TRBV28,TGTGCCAGCAGTTTGGAGGGTTACGAGCAGTACTTC,CASSLEGYEQYF
-,TRBJ2-7,TRBD2,TRBV9,TGTGCCAGCAGCGTAGGGGACTACTCCTACGAGCAGTACTTC,CASSVGDYSYEQYF
-,TRBJ2-1,TRBD1,TRBV5-1,TGCGCCAGCAGCTTGGGGACAGGGAGTGAAAATGAGCAGTTCTTC,CASSLGTGSENEQFF
-,TRBJ2-5,TRBD1,TRBV28,TGTGCCAGCAGGGACACCGGGACAGGGGTCTGGGAGACCCAGTACTTC,CASRDTGTGVWETQYF
-,TRBJ2-5,-,TRBV7-2,TGTGCCAGCAGCCTGTGGACTGACCAAGAGACCCAGTACTTC,CASSLWTDQETQYF
-,TRBJ2-5,-,TRBV30,TGTGCTTCGGAGCTGCAAGAGACCCAGTACTTC,CASELQETQYF
-,TRBJ1-1,TRBD1,TRBV5-1,TGCGCCAGCAGCTTGAGACAGGGATACACTGAAGCTTTCTTT,CASSLRQGYTEAFF
-,TRBJ2-5,TRBD2,TRBV6-1,TGTGCCAGCAGTGAAGCAACTAGCGGGGACCAACTCCAAGAGACCCAGTACTTC,CASSEATSGDQLQETQYF
-,TRBJ2-2,-,TRBV5-1,TGCGCCAGCTTACGGCCCCGCGGTAGTTCCGGGGAGCTGTTTTTT,CASLRPRGSSGELFF
-,TRBJ1-4,-,TRBV7-4,TGTGCCAGCACCCTAGGCGGGGAGGGGAATGAAAAACTGTTTTTT,CASTLGGEGNEKLFF
-,TRBJ2-7,TRBD2,TRBV12-5,TGTGCTAGTGGTCAAGGGAGGAGCGGGGCCGCCTACGAGCAGTACTTC,CASGQGRSGAAYEQYF
-,TRBJ2-3,TRBD2,TRBV5-1,TGCGCCAGCAGCTATACAACAGCGGGGGAATATAGCACAGATACGCAGTATTTT,CASSYTTAGEYSTDTQYF